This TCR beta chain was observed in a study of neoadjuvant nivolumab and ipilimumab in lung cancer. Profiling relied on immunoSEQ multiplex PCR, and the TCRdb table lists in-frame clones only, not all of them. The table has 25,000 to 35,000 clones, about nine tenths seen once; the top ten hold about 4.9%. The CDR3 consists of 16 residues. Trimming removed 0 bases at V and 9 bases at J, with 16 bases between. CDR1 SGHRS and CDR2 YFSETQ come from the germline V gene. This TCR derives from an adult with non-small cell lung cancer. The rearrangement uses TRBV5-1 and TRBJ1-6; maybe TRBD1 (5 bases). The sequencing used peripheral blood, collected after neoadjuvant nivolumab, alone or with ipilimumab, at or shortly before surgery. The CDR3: CASSLAQQAGGSPLHF. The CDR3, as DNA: TGCGCCAGCAGCTTGGCTCAACAAGCGGGGGGTTCACCCCTCCACTTT.